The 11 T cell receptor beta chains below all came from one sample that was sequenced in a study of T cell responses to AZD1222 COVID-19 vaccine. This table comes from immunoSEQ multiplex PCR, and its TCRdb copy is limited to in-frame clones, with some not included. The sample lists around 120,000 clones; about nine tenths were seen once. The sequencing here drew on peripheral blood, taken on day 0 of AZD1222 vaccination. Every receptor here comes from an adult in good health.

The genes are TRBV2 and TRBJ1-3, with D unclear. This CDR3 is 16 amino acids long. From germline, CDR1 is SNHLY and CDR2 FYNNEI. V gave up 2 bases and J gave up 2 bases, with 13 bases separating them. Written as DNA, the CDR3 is TGTGCCAGCAGTGAAAGTTACGGGTCTCCTGGAAACACCATATATTTT. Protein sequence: CASSESYGSPGNTIYF. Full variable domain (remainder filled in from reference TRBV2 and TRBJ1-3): EPEVTQTPSHQVTQMGQEVILRCVPISNHLYFYWYRQILGQKVEFLVSFYNNEISEKSEIFDDQFSVERPDGSNFTLKIRSTKLEDSAMYFCASSESYGSPGNTIYFGEGSWLTVV.

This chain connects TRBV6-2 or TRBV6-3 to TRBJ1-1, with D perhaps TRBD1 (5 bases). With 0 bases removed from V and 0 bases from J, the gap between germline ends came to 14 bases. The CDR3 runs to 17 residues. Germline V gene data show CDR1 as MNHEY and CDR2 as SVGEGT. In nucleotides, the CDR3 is TGTGCCAGCAGTTACTCGCCAACAGGCACTATGAACACTGAAGCTTTCTTT. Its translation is CASSYSPTGTMNTEAFF.

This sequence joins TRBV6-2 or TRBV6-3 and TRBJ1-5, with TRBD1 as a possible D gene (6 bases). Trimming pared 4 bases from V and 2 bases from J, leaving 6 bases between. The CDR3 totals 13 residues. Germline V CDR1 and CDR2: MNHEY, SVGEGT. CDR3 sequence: CASSWGRNQPQHF. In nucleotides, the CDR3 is TGTGCCAGCAGTTGGGGGCGCAATCAGCCCCAGCATTTT.

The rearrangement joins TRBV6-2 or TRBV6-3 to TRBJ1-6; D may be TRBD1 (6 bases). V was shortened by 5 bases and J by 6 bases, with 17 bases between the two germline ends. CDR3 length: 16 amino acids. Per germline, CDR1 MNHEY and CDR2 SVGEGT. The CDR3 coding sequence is TGTGCCAGCAGTGCCCCCAGGGGCGGGAGTAATTCACCCCTCCACTTT. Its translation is CASSAPRGGSNSPLHF.

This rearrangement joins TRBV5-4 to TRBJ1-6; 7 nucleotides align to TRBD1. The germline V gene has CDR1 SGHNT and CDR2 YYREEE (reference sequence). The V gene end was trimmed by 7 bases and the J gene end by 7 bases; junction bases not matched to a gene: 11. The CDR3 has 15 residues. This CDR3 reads CASSPGGVWNSPLHF. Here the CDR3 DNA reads TGTGCCAGCTCCCCAGGGGGGGTCTGGAATTCACCCCTCCACTTT.

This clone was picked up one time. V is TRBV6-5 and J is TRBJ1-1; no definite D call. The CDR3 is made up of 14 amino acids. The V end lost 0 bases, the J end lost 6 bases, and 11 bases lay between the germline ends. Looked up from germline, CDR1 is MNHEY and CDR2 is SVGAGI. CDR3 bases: TGTGCCAGCAGTTACTCCTTGGCGGATCCTGAAGCTTTCTTT. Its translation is CASSYSLADPEAFF.

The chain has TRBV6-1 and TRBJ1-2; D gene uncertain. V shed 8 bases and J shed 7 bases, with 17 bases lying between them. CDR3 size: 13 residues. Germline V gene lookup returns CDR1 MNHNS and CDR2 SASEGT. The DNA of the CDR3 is TGTGCCAGCTGCCCTGAGGGTAGAGGTGGCTACACCTTC. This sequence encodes CASCPEGRGGYTF.

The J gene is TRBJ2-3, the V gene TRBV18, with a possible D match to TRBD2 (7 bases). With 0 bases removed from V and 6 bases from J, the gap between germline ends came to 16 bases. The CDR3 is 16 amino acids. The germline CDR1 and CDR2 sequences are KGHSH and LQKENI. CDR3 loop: CASSPPAGAIGDTQYF. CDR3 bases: TGTGCCAGCTCACCACCGGCGGGGGCTATAGGGGATACGCAGTATTTT. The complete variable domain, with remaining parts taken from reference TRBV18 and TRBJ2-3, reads NAGVMQNPRHLVRRRGQEARLRCSPMKGHSHVYWYRQLPEEGLKFMVYLQKENIIDESGMPKERFSAEFPKEGPSILRIQQVVRGDSAAYFCASSPPAGAIGDTQYFGPGTRLTVL.

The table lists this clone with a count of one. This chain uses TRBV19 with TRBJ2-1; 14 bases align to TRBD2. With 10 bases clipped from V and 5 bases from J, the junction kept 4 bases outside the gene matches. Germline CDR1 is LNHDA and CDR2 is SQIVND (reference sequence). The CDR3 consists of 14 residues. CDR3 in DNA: TGTGCCACCGGGACTAGCGGGGGAAACAATGAGCAGTTCTTC. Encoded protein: CATGTSGGNNEQFF.

Here the CDR3 reads CASSQAFYEQYF. As DNA, the CDR3 is TGTGCCAGCAGCCAGGCCTTCTACGAGCAGTACTTC. The chain is built from TRBV14 and TRBJ2-7; the D is unclear. Trimming cost V 3 bases and J 3 bases, with 6 bases left between them. From germline, CDR1 is SGHDN and CDR2 FVKESK. This CDR3 contains 12 residues.

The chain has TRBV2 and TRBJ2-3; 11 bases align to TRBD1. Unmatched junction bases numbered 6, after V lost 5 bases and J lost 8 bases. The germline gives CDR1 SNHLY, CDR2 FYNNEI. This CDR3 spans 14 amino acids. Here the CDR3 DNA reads TGTGCCAGCAGTACCGGGACAGGGGGGGGTACGCAGTATTTT. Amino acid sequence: CASSTGTGGGTQYF.